These T cell receptor beta chains were read from a single sample in a study of T cells expressing NK-cell markers. TCRdb re-called the 5' RACE reads, yielding one record per CDR3 amino acid sequence without DNA. The sample data list approximately 170,000 distinct CDR3 sequences. Input material: blood T cells: a sorted CD56 or NKG2C T cell subset, CD4+ or CD8+ T cells, or bulk PBMC T cells (not recorded which). The receptors were gathered from a man between 18 and 69 years old in good health. CDR3s include the opening cysteine and the closing phenylalanine or tryptophan.

CDR3aa: CASSASTEAFF
j_gene: TRBJ1-1
v_gene: TRBV10-2

CDR3aa: CAISTGTSVWSYEQYF
j_gene: TRBJ2-7
v_gene: TRBV10-3

CDR3aa: CATSTSGGRREAFF
j_gene: TRBJ1-1
v_gene: TRBV15

CDR3aa: CASGARVDSPLHF
j_gene: TRBJ1-6
v_gene: TRBV7-9

CDR3aa: CASSPTMGGNYGYTF
j_gene: TRBJ1-2
v_gene: TRBV9

CDR3aa: CSARVYNRGRYEKLFF
j_gene: TRBJ1-4
v_gene: TRBV20-1

CDR3aa: CASSQDPVGSNTGELFF
j_gene: TRBJ2-2
v_gene: TRBV4-1

CDR3aa: CASAPHGGTTDTQYF
j_gene: TRBJ2-3
v_gene: TRBV27

CDR3aa: CASSSLRGVSGANVLTF
j_gene: TRBJ2-6
v_gene: TRBV7-8

CDR3aa: CASSKAKGLAVNYEQYF
j_gene: TRBJ2-7
v_gene: TRBV21-1

CDR3aa: CASSSPHQLRNTGELFF
j_gene: TRBJ2-2
v_gene: TRBV2

CDR3aa: CSARAESSYNEQFF
j_gene: TRBJ2-1
v_gene: TRBV20-1

CDR3aa: CASSDAGSYEQYF
j_gene: TRBJ2-7
v_gene: TRBV12-3/TRBV12-4

CDR3aa: CASSPEKGALRTDTQYF
j_gene: TRBJ2-3
v_gene: TRBV3-1

CDR3aa: CASSPGGGGYNEQFF
j_gene: TRBJ2-1
v_gene: TRBV4-1

CDR3aa: CASSPNQENYGYTF
j_gene: TRBJ1-2
v_gene: TRBV4-2

CDR3aa: CASSLLEGAGEKLFF
j_gene: TRBJ1-4
v_gene: TRBV12-3/TRBV12-4

CDR3aa: CAGEGGSSYSSYEQYF
j_gene: TRBJ2-7
v_gene: TRBV7-9

CDR3aa: CASSPNRGPSYEQYF
j_gene: TRBJ2-7
v_gene: TRBV11-1

CDR3aa: CATSASPGLAGGGETQYF
j_gene: TRBJ2-5
v_gene: TRBV24-1

CDR3aa: CATSSGTTYSNQPQHF
j_gene: TRBJ1-5
v_gene: TRBV15

CDR3aa: CASITRGFDADTQYF
j_gene: TRBJ2-3
v_gene: TRBV2

CDR3aa: CASSFSGGGQETQYF
j_gene: TRBJ2-5
v_gene: TRBV7-2

CDR3aa: CASSVQAGTGDTGELFF
j_gene: TRBJ2-2
v_gene: TRBV9

CDR3aa: CASSSAYGGFDTGELFF
j_gene: TRBJ2-2
v_gene: TRBV7-3

CDR3aa: CASSQATDYEQYF
j_gene: TRBJ2-7
v_gene: TRBV4-2

CDR3aa: CASRGERLGTSGGRSSYEQYF
j_gene: TRBJ2-7
v_gene: TRBV2

CDR3aa: CASRTGGEGETQYF
j_gene: TRBJ2-5
v_gene: TRBV4-2

CDR3aa: CASSPNREIGALLRNTIYF
j_gene: TRBJ1-3
v_gene: TRBV7-8

CDR3aa: CASSVLGEAFF
j_gene: TRBJ1-1
v_gene: TRBV12-3/TRBV12-4

CDR3aa: CASSQDIVGQPNSPLHF
j_gene: TRBJ1-6
v_gene: TRBV14

CDR3aa: CASSISYSTDTQYF
j_gene: TRBJ2-3
v_gene: TRBV19

CDR3aa: CASSGPSGGQFF
j_gene: TRBJ2-1
v_gene: TRBV25-1

CDR3aa: CASSAPGLGGRLAKNIQYF
j_gene: TRBJ2-4
v_gene: TRBV2

CDR3aa: CASSFGPVASYEQYF
j_gene: TRBJ2-7
v_gene: TRBV27

CDR3aa: CASNNPTGKDTEAFF
j_gene: TRBJ1-1
v_gene: TRBV6-2/TRBV6-3

CDR3aa: CASSYDVGEINEKLFF
j_gene: TRBJ1-4
v_gene: TRBV6-5

CDR3aa: CASSLYLDSSYNSPLHF
j_gene: TRBJ1-6
v_gene: TRBV28

CDR3aa: CASIKDRVEDTQYF
j_gene: TRBJ2-3
v_gene: TRBV19

CDR3aa: CASSPQGAPNEKLFF
j_gene: TRBJ1-4
v_gene: TRBV19

CDR3aa: CASSYPWDRENTEAFF
j_gene: TRBJ1-1
v_gene: TRBV6-5

CDR3aa: CASSIQSIESNQPQHF
j_gene: TRBJ1-5
v_gene: TRBV19

CDR3aa: CASSVAGVYEQYF
j_gene: TRBJ2-7
v_gene: TRBV9

CDR3aa: CASSQWTYEQYF
j_gene: TRBJ2-7
v_gene: TRBV23-1

CDR3aa: CASRSTGEDEQFF
j_gene: TRBJ2-1
v_gene: TRBV28

CDR3aa: CASSLLGTGAWPFHNQPQHF
j_gene: TRBJ1-5
v_gene: TRBV7-4

CDR3aa: CASSYLGPTGELFF
j_gene: TRBJ2-2
v_gene: TRBV6-5

CDR3aa: CASSLPGRTSEQYF
j_gene: TRBJ2-7
v_gene: TRBV7-9

CDR3aa: CASSLNTYNEQFF
j_gene: TRBJ2-1
v_gene: TRBV7-9

CDR3aa: CSVEVGTGYGYTF
j_gene: TRBJ1-2
v_gene: TRBV29-1

CDR3aa: CASSLDQTGSGSEQYF
j_gene: TRBJ2-7
v_gene: TRBV5-1

CDR3aa: CASSLSPGGVYGYTF
j_gene: TRBJ1-2
v_gene: TRBV2

CDR3aa: CASSQTGGSADTQYF
j_gene: TRBJ2-3
v_gene: TRBV7-3

CDR3aa: CATSRIGGRADTQYF
j_gene: TRBJ2-3
v_gene: TRBV24-1

CDR3aa: CSARDVTSGDFNNEQFF
j_gene: TRBJ2-1
v_gene: TRBV20-1